This T cell receptor (beta chain) was found in a study of T-cell reconstitution after alpha-beta-depleted transplantation in children. Preparing the TCRbeta library involved the use of unique molecular identifiers. TCRdb recomputed calls from the PCR reads with MiXCR, one row per CDR3 protein. The table records approximately 500,000 distinct CDR3 sequences, 20% to 30% of them present only once. The V and J ends lost 4 bases and 9 bases, in that order; junction bases with no gene match: 9. The CDR3 totals 14 residues. Germline assignment: CDR1 SGHRS and CDR2 YFSETQ. The clonotype comes from a boy younger than two with Wiskott-Aldrich syndrome, due to receive a stem cell transplant. The chain employs TRBV5-1 and TRBJ1-5, with 8 bases identical to TRBD1. This sample comprised PBMCs, obtained before TCRalphabeta/CD19-depleted stem cell transplant. As DNA, the CDR3 is TGCGCCAGCAGCCCCGGGACAGGTGATTTGCCCCAGCATTTT. Protein sequence: CASSPGTGDLPQHF. Supplemented by reference TRBV5-1 and TRBJ1-5, the full variable domain reads KAGVTQTPRYLIKTRGQQVTLSCSPISGHRSVSWYQQTPGQGLQFLFEYFSETQRNKGNFPGRFSGRQFSNSRSEMNVSTLELGDSALYLCASSPGTGDLPQHFGDGTRLSIL.